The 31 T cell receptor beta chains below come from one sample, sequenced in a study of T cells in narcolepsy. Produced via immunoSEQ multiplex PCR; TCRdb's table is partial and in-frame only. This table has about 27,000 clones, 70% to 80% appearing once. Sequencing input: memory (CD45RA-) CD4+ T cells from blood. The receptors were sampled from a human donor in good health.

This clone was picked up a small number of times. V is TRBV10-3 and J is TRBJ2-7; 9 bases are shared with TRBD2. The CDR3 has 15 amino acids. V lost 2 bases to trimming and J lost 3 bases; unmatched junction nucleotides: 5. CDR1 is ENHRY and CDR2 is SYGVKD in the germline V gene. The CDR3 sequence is CAISERREGHYEQYF. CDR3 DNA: TGTGCCATCAGTGAGCGGCGGGAGGGCCACTACGAGCAGTACTTC.

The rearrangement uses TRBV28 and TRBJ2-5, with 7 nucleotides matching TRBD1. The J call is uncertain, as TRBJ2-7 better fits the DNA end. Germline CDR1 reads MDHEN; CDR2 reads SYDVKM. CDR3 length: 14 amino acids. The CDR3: CASSSYRGDYEQYF. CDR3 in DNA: TGTGCCAGCAGTTCGTACAGGGGTGACTACGAGCAGTACTTC.

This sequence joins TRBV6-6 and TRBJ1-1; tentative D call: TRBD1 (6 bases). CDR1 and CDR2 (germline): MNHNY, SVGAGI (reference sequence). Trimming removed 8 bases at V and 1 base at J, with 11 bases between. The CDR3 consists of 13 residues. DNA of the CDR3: TGTGCCAGCCACCCAGGGGAGAACACTGAAGCTTTCTTT. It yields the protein CASHPGENTEAFF.

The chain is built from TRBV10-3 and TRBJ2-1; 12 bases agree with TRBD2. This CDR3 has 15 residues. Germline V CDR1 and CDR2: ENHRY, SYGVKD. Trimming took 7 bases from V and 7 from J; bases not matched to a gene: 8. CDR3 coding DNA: TGTGCCATCAAGCCGACTAGCGGGAGAGGGAATGAGCAGTTCTTC. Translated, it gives CAIKPTSGRGNEQFF.

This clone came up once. The CDR3 here is CASSSSGTQDTQYF. CDR3 nucleotide sequence: TGCGCCAGCAGCTCTAGCGGGACCCAAGATACGCAGTATTTT. The chain couples TRBV5-1 to TRBJ2-3; TRBD2 agrees at 9 bases. Germline values: CDR1 SGHRS, CDR2 YFSETQ. This CDR3 contains 14 residues. Unmatched junction bases numbered 4, after V lost 3 bases and J lost 5 bases.

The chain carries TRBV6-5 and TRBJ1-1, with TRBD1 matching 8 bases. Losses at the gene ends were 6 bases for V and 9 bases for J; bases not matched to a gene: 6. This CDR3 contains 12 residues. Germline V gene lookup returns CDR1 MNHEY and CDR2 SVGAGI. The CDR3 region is CASSHGDRQAFF. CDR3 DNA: TGTGCCAGCAGCCACGGGGACAGGCAAGCTTTCTTT.

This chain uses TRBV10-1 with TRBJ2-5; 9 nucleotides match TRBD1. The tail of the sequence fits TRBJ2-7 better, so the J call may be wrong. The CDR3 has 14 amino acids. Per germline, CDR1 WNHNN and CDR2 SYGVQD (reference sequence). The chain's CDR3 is CASSGGTGPYEQYF. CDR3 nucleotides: TGCGCCAGCAGCGGAGGGACAGGGCCGTACGAGCAGTACTTC.

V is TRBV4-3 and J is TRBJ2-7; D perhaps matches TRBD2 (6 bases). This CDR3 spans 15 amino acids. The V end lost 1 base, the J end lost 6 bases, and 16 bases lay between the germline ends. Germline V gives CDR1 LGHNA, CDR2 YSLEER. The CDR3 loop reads CASSQGSGRGGEQYF. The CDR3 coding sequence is TGCGCCAGCAGCCAAGGGTCGGGTCGGGGAGGCGAGCAGTACTTC.

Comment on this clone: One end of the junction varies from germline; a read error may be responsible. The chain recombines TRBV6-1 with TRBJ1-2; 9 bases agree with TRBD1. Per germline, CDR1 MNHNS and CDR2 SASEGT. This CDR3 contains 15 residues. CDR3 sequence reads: CASREHRGRSYGHTF. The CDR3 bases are TGTGCCAGCAGGGAACACAGGGGGCGCAGCTATGGCCACACCTTC.

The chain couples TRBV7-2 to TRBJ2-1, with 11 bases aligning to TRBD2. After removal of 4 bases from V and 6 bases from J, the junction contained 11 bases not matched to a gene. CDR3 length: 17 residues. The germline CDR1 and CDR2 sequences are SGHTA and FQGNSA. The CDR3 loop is CASSWAGLAGGSNEQFF. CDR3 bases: TGTGCCAGCAGCTGGGCCGGGCTAGCGGGGGGATCCAATGAGCAGTTCTTC.

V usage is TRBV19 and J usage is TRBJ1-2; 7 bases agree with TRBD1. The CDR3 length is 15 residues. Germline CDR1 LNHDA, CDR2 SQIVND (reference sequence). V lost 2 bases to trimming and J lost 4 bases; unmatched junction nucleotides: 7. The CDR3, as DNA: TGTGCCAGTAGTATATCCGGCCGGGACAGCTATGGCTACACCTTC. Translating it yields CASSISGRDSYGYTF.

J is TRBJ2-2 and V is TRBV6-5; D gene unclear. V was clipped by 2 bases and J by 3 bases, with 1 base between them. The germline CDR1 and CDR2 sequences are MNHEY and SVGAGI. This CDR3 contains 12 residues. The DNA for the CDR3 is TGTGCCAGCAGTTACCACACCGGGGAGCTGTTTTTT. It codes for CASSYHTGELFF.

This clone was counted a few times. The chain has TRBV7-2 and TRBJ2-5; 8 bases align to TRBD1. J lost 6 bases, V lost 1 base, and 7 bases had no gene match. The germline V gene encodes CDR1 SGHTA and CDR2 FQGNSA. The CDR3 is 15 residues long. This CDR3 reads CASSLDRGIGKTQYF. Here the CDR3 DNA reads TGTGCCAGCAGCTTAGACAGGGGGATCGGAAAGACCCAGTACTTC.

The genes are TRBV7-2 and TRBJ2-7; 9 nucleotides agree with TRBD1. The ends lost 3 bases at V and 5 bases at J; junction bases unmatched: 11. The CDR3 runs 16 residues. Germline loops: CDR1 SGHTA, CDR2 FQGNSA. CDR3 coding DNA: TGTGCCAGCAGCTTGGGACAGGGACCCAAATCACACGAGCAGTACTTC. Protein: CASSLGQGPKSHEQYF.

The CDR3 nucleotides are TGTGCCAGCAGTTTAACCCCCCTCGTGGGGCTTAACACTGAAGCTTTCTTT. This codes for CASSLTPLVGLNTEAFF. The gene calls are TRBV28 and TRBJ1-1, with a tentative D call TRBD1 (5 bases). This CDR3 has 17 residues. Trimming shortened V by 2 bases and J by 2 bases, and 18 bases separated the two germline ends. Germline V gene data show CDR1 as MDHEN and CDR2 as SYDVKM.

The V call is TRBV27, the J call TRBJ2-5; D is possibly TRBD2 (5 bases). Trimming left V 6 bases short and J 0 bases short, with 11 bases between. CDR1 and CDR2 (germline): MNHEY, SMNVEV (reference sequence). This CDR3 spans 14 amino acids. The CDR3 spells CASRRSSNQETQYF. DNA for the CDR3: TGTGCCAGCAGACGATCTAGCAACCAAGAGACCCAGTACTTC.

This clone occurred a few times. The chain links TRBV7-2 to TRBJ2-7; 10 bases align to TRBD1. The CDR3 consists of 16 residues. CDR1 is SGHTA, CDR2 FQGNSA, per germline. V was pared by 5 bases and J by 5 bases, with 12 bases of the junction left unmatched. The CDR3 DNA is TGTGCCAGCAGCGGTCGGACGGGACAGGGGATCGACGAGCAGTACTTC. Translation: CASSGRTGQGIDEQYF.

CDR3 nucleotides: TGTGCCAGCAGTGACGGGCCAGGCCGGGGCTACACCTTC. Its translation: CASSDGPGRGYTF. V is TRBV2 and J is TRBJ1-2; D remains unclear. This CDR3 is 13 amino acids long. The germline V gene encodes CDR1 SNHLY and CDR2 FYNNEI. Trimming cost V 3 bases and J 8 bases, with 13 bases left between them.

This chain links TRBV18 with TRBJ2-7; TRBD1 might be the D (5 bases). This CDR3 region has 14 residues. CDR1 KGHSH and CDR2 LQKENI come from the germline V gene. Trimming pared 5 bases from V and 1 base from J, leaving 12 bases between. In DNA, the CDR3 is TGTGCCAGCTCAACCCCGACAGCATCCTACGAGCAGTACTTC. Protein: CASSTPTASYEQYF.

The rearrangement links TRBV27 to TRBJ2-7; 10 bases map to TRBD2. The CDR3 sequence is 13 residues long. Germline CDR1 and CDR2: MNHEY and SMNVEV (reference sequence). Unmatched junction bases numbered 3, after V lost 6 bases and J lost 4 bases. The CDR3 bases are TGTGCCAGCAGCAAGCGGGAGGGTTACGAGCAGTACTTC. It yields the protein CASSKREGYEQYF.

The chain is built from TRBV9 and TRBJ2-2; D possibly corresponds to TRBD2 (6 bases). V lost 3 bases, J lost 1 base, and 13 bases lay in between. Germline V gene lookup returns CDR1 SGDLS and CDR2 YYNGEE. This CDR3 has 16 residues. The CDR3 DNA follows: TGTGCCAGCAGCGCCCGCGGGACGGAGAACACCGGGGAGCTGTTTTTT. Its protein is CASSARGTENTGELFF.

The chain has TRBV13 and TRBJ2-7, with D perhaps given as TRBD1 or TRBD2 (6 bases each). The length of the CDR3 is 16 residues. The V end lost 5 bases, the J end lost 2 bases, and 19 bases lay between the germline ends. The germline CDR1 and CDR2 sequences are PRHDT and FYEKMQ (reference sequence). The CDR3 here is CASSVTLGGNAYEQYF. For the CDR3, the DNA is TGTGCCAGCAGCGTCACCCTAGGGGGGAATGCCTACGAGCAGTACTTC.

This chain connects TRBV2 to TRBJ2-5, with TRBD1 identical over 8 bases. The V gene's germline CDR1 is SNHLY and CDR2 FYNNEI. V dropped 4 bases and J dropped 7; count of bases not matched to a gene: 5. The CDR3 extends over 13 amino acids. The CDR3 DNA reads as TGTGCCAGCAGTGCTGCCGACAGGGGGACCCAGTACTTC. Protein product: CASSAADRGTQYF.

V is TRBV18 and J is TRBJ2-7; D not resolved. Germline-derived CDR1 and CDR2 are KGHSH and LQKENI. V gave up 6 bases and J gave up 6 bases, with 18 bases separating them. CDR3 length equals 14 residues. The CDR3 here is CASSPIVGVGEQYF. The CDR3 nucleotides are TGTGCCAGCTCCCCCATTGTTGGGGTGGGCGAGCAGTACTTC. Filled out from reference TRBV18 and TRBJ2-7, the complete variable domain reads NAGVMQNPRHLVRRRGQEARLRCSPMKGHSHVYWYRQLPEEGLKFMVYLQKENIIDESGMPKERFSAEFPKEGPSILRIQQVVRGDSAAYFCASSPIVGVGEQYFGPGTRLTVT.

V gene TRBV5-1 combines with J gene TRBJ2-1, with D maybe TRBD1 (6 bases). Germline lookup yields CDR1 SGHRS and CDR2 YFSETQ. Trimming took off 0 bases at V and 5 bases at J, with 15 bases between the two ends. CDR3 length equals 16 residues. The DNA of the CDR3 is TGCGCCAGCAGCTTGGGAGGGGGATATAATCACAATGAGCAGTTCTTC. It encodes CASSLGGGYNHNEQFF.

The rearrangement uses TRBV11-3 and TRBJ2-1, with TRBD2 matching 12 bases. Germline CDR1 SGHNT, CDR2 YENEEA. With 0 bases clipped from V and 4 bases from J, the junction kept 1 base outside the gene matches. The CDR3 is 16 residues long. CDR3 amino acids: CASSLDGLAGYNEQFF. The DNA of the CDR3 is TGTGCCAGCAGCTTAGATGGACTAGCGGGGTACAATGAGCAGTTCTTC.

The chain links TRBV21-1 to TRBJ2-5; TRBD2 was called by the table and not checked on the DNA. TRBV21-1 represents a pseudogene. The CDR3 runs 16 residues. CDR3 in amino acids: CASSINSWDFQETQYF. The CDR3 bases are TGTGCCAGCAGCATAAACAGTTGGGACTTCCAAGAGACCCAGTACTTC.

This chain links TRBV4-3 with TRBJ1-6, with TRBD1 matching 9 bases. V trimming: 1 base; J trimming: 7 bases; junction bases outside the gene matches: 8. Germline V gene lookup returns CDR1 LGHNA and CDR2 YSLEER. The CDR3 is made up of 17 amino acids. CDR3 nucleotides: TGCGCCAGCAGCCAAGGGTTTTCGGGACAGGGAAATTCACCCCTCCACTTT. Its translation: CASSQGFSGQGNSPLHF.

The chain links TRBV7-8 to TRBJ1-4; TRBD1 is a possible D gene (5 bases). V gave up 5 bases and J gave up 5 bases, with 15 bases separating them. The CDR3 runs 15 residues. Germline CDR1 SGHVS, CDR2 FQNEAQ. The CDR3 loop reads CASSPPGGLNEKLFF. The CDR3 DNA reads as TGTGCCAGCAGCCCCCCGGGGGGGTTAAATGAAAAACTGTTTTTT.

The CDR3 is CASRGWGTSYNEQFF. The CDR3 region has the DNA TGTGCCAGCAGGGGGTGGGGTACGTCCTACAATGAGCAGTTCTTC. The chain links TRBV2 to TRBJ2-1; D not certain. Germline V lookup: CDR1 SNHLY, CDR2 FYNNEI. Trimming left V 6 bases short and J 1 base short, with 13 bases between. The CDR3 sequence is 15 residues long.

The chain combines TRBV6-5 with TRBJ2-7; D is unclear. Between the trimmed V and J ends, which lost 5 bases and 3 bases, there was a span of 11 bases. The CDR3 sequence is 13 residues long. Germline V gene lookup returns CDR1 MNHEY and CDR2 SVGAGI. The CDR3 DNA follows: TGTGCCAGCAGTGTGGGCTACTTCTACGAGCAGTACTTC. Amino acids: CASSVGYFYEQYF.